The 12 T cell receptor beta chains given below trace back to one sample, sequenced in a study of Graves' ophthalmopathy and Graves' hyperthyroidism. Scientists amplified the TCR beta CDR3 regions from RNA transcripts. HTBI-primed first-round RT-PCR preceded second-round multiplex PCR. TCRdb itself ran the multiplex PCR reads through MiXCR, one entry per CDR3 protein. The table lists hundreds of thousands of distinct CDR3 sequences, under 25% of them singletons. Sample: peripheral blood. Receptors originate from a woman aged 45-65 years with Graves' ophthalmopathy.

The chain carries TRBV6-2 or TRBV6-3 and TRBJ2-7; 9 positions match TRBD1. Germline trimming cut 8 bases from V and 1 base from J; bases unmatched to any gene: 15. The CDR3 covers 17 residues. In germline, CDR1 is MNHEY, CDR2 SVGEGT. The CDR3 is CASQSPRTGDMSYEQYF. CDR3 DNA sequence: TGTGCCAGCCAATCCCCGAGGACAGGGGATATGTCCTACGAGCAGTACTTC.

This chain joins TRBV5-1 and TRBJ2-7; unclear D gene. The V gene's germline CDR1 is SGHRS and CDR2 YFSETQ. The CDR3 has 14 amino acids. The V end lost 4 bases, the J end lost 5 bases, and 16 bases lay between the germline ends. This CDR3 is CASSLPTRSHEQYF. DNA of the CDR3: TGCGCCAGCAGCCTACCGACCCGGTCCCACGAGCAGTACTTC.

The CDR3 loop reads CASSEGRDRVGTEAFF. As DNA, the CDR3 is TGTGCCAGCAGTGAAGGCCGGGACAGGGTTGGAACTGAAGCTTTCTTT. The genes are TRBV2 and TRBJ1-1, with 9 bases fitting TRBD1. This CDR3 contains 16 residues. In germline, CDR1 is SNHLY, CDR2 FYNNEI. After removal of 1 base from V and 5 bases from J, the junction contained 8 bases not matched to a gene.

Of note for this clonotype: A much larger clone differs from this one at a single base, so this may be a read error. The CDR3 end shows no conserved phenylalanine or tryptophan, and so a read error is likely. This chain joins TRBV19 and TRBJ2-1; D is ambiguous. Germline V lookup: CDR1 LNHDA, CDR2 SQIVND (reference sequence). Trimming stripped 3 bases from V and 9 bases from J, with 15 bases between. This CDR3 is 14 amino acids long. CDR3 bases: TGTGCCAGTAGTATCCGCCCCCGAGGCAGTGAGCAGTTCCTC. This sequence encodes CASSIRPRGSEQFL.

This clonotype came up many times. This sequence joins TRBV20-1 and TRBJ2-7; 13 bases agree with TRBD2. CDR3 length: 17 amino acids. Germline CDR1 is DFQATT and CDR2 is SNEGSKA (reference sequence). J was trimmed by 7 bases and V by 0 bases; bases with no gene match: 12. CDR3 coding DNA: TGCAGTGCTAGAGAATCCAGGGGGACTAGCGGGGCGGGTGAGCAGTACTTC. Protein product: CSARESRGTSGAGEQYF.

This clonotype was counted ten times or more. The chain has TRBV9 and TRBJ1-2; no clear D gene. Germline values: CDR1 SGDLS, CDR2 YYNGEE. V was cut by 0 bases and J by 13 bases, with 13 bases left in between. This CDR3 has 12 amino acids. The CDR3 region is CASSVGMKRVTF. Here the CDR3 DNA reads TGTGCCAGCAGCGTAGGGATGAAACGTGTCACCTTC. The variable domain in full, with the rest retrieved from reference TRBV9 and TRBJ1-2, is DSGVTQTPKHLITATGQRVTLRCSPRSGDLSVYWYQQSLDQGLQFLIQYYNGEERAKGNILERFSAQQFPDLHSELNLSSLELGDSALYFCASSVGMKRVTFGSGTRLTVV.

The rearrangement links TRBV3-1 to TRBJ2-4; 8 positions agree with TRBD2. The CDR3 has 17 amino acids. Germline V CDR1 and CDR2: LGHDT, YNNKEL (reference sequence). V trimming: 3 bases; J trimming: 15 bases; junction bases outside the gene matches: 22. CDR3 in amino acids: CASSQRRASGFSPHTYF. As DNA, the CDR3 is TGTGCCAGCAGCCAGAGGAGGGCTAGCGGGTTTTCCCCTCACACGTACTTC.

The V call is TRBV5-1, the J call TRBJ2-7, with 7 positions matching TRBD1. This CDR3 comprises 14 residues. Germline V CDR1 and CDR2: SGHRS, YFSETQ. V shed 9 bases and J 5 bases; nucleotides not matched to a gene: 14. In DNA, the CDR3 is TGCGCCACAAGGATCGGACAGGCCCCTGACGAGCAGTACTTC. Amino acid sequence: CATRIGQAPDEQYF.

This clonotype was found many times. J is TRBJ2-7 and V is TRBV7-2; D remains unclear. Germline CDR1 SGHTA, CDR2 FQGNSA. The CDR3 sequence is 15 residues long. Trimming cost V 2 bases and J 2 bases, with 13 bases left between them. Here the CDR3 DNA reads TGTGCCAGCAGCTTACAGTACACCGACCCCTACGAGCAGTACTTC. It specifies CASSLQYTDPYEQYF.

The chain has TRBV30 and TRBJ1-1; D is unclear. V lost 1 base to trimming and J lost 1 base, with 13 bases between them. The CDR3 consists of 15 residues. CDR1 and CDR2 from the germline V gene are GTSNPN and SVGIG (reference sequence). The CDR3 DNA reads TGTGCCTGGAGTGCTAAGGGCAGCTCGAACACTGAAGCTTTCTTT. This gives the protein CAWSAKGSSNTEAFF. The whole variable domain, filled in from reference TRBV30 and TRBJ1-1, reads SQTIHQWPATLVQPVGSPLSLECTVEGTSNPNLYWYRQAAGRGLQLLFYSVGIGQISSEVPQNLSASRPQDRQFILSSKKLLLSDSGFYLCAWSAKGSSNTEAFFGQGTRLTVV.

At least ten counts were recorded for this clonotype. This chain uses TRBV11-2 with TRBJ2-5, with 8 bases fitting TRBD2. Trimming removed 7 bases from V and 5 bases from J; junction bases left unmatched: 12. Germline loops: CDR1 SGHAT, CDR2 FQNNGV. CDR3 length: 15 amino acids. The CDR3 nucleotides are TGTGCCAGCACCAAAACAAGCGGGAGTTTCGAGACCCAGTACTTC. This codes for CASTKTSGSFETQYF.

This clonotype was seen repeatedly, ten times or more. The V call is TRBV19, the J call TRBJ2-5; TRBD1 aligns across 7 bases. CDR1 is LNHDA and CDR2 is SQIVND in the germline V gene (reference sequence). The V and J ends lost 3 bases and 6 bases, in that order; junction bases with no gene match: 4. This CDR3 spans 13 amino acids. The CDR3 DNA follows: TGTGCCAGTAGTATCCCGGACAGGAAGACCCAGTACTTC. Translated: CASSIPDRKTQYF.